A single sample gave rise to the 13 T cell receptor beta chains below, sequenced in a study of blood T cells in healthy people across ages. It was with a sample-barcoded 5' primer and a J-beta primer mix that a second PCR of roughly 6 to 11 cycles was run. TCRdb reprocessed the 5' RACE reads via MiXCR and lists one record per CDR3 protein. The sample holds hundreds of thousands of distinct CDR3 sequences; 35% to 50% are singletons and the top ten take 25% to 35%. Sequencing input: blood. These receptors were obtained from a man older than 75 in good health.

The chain combines TRBV20-1 with TRBJ2-1; TRBD2 agrees at 9 bases. The CDR3 is 17 amino acids. Germline assignment: CDR1 DFQATT and CDR2 SNEGSKA (reference sequence). With 0 bases clipped from V and 3 bases from J, the junction kept 9 bases outside the gene matches. The CDR3 DNA reads TGCAGTGCTAGAGACTTCTTGGTAGCGGGGGACTACAATGAGCAGTTCTTC. It codes for CSARDFLVAGDYNEQFF.

The chain links TRBV7-3 to TRBJ2-1; D call uncertain. CDR1 is SGHTA, CDR2 FQGTGA, per germline. The CDR3 loop spans 13 amino acids. V lost 2 bases and J 12 bases, leaving 14 bases between the germline ends. The chain's CDR3 is CASSLGPNDGQFF. The CDR3 DNA follows: TGTGCCAGCAGCTTAGGGCCCAACGACGGGCAGTTCTTC.

This clonotype was observed a handful of times. The chain is built from TRBV20-1 and TRBJ2-2; D uncertain. The germline V and J ends were trimmed by 3 bases and 0 bases, with 8 bases remaining between them. This CDR3 region has 14 residues. CDR1 is DFQATT and CDR2 is SNEGSKA in the germline V gene (reference sequence). The CDR3 protein is CSASRHSNTGELFF. The DNA for the CDR3 is TGCAGTGCTAGTAGACACTCGAACACCGGGGAGCTGTTTTTT.

This clonotype showed up many times. The J gene is TRBJ2-7, the V gene TRBV7-2, with a weak D call TRBD1 (6 bases). Germline V lookup: CDR1 SGHTA, CDR2 FQGNSA. CDR3 length: 17 amino acids. Between the trimmed V and J ends, which lost 2 bases and 1 base, there was a span of 18 bases. The DNA for the CDR3 is TGTGCCAGCAGCTTATATCCCCCCCGGGGACAATCCTACGAGCAGTACTTC. Translated, it gives CASSLYPPRGQSYEQYF.

V and J are TRBV7-3 and TRBJ2-5; tentatively, D is TRBD1 (6 bases). V lost 5 bases and J 4 bases, leaving 11 bases between the germline ends. Germline CDR1 SGHTA, CDR2 FQGTGA. This CDR3 is 13 amino acids long. CDR3 residues: CASSAGRGETQYF. CDR3 nucleotide sequence: TGTGCCAGCAGCGCCGGCAGGGGAGAGACCCAGTACTTC.

This clonotype was observed a few times. The J gene is TRBJ2-7, the V gene TRBV7-2, with TRBD2 matching 9 bases. The CDR3 sequence is 15 residues long. In germline, CDR1 is SGHTA, CDR2 FQGNSA. Trimming took 0 bases from V and 4 from J; bases not matched to a gene: 4. The CDR3 region has the DNA TGTGCCAGCAGCTTAGCCCGGACTAGCGAATACGAGCAGTACTTC. It yields the protein CASSLARTSEYEQYF.

This clonotype was counted a few times. This chain connects TRBV6-2 or TRBV6-3 to TRBJ2-5; 10 nucleotides agree with TRBD2. V gave up 2 bases and J gave up 2 bases; unmatched junction bases: 8. There are 17 residues in the CDR3. From germline, CDR1 is MNHEY and CDR2 SVGEGT. The CDR3 coding sequence is TGTGCCAGCAGTTACCCCCGGACTAGCGGAAGACAAGAGACCCAGTACTTC. It specifies CASSYPRTSGRQETQYF.

This clonotype has a single count. At one of its ends the junction is not consistent with the germline gene, which may arise from a read error. This chain joins TRBV5-6 and TRBJ1-4; 8 bases agree with TRBD1. Germline CDR1 is SGHDT and CDR2 is YYEEEE. This CDR3 is built from 20 residues. The CDR3 region is CASSPWTGSGIFATNDKLFF. In DNA, the CDR3 is TGTGCCAGCAGCCCTTGGACAGGGAGCGGGATTTTTGCAACTAATGATAAACTGTTTTTT.

A few counts support this clonotype. As DNA, the CDR3 is TGTGCCACCAGTCGTGGGGGACAGGGGGCGCAAAATGAGCAGTTCTTC. Encoded protein: CATSRGGQGAQNEQFF. The gene calls are TRBV24-1 and TRBJ2-1; 12 nucleotides agree with TRBD1. CDR1 and CDR2 (germline): KGHDR, SFDVKD. CDR3 length: 16 residues. V shed 6 bases, J shed 7 bases, and the junction held 9 bases outside the gene matches.

Ten or more counts support this clonotype. The rearrangement links TRBV24-1 to TRBJ2-1, with TRBD1 matching 8 bases. Germline CDR1 reads KGHDR; CDR2 reads SFDVKD. V dropped 4 bases and J dropped 3; count of bases not matched to a gene: 7. The CDR3 contains 16 residues. In DNA, the CDR3 is TGTGCCACCAGTGAGTCCGGGACAGGAAACTACAATGAGCAGTTCTTC. Its translation: CATSESGTGNYNEQFF.

V is TRBV20-1 and J is TRBJ1-1, with 8 bases identical to TRBD1. Per germline, CDR1 DFQATT and CDR2 SNEGSKA (reference sequence). J gave up 7 bases and V 2 bases, and 6 bases lay outside the gene matches. This CDR3 spans 13 amino acids. The CDR3 protein is CSARWQGAGEAFF. In nucleotides, the CDR3 is TGCAGTGCTAGATGGCAGGGGGCCGGTGAAGCTTTCTTT.

This clonotype was found a few times. V usage is TRBV12-5 and J usage is TRBJ2-3, with TRBD2 as a possible D gene (6 bases). Between the trimmed V and J ends, which lost 5 bases and 2 bases, there was a span of 11 bases. The CDR3 is 14 amino acids. CDR1 is LGHNT, CDR2 FRNRAP, per germline. The CDR3 loop reads CASGLRGATDTQYF. CDR3 nucleotide sequence: TGTGCTAGTGGTCTGCGCGGGGCCACAGATACGCAGTATTTT.

This clonotype was seen more than once but under ten times. V and J are TRBV29-1 and TRBJ1-1; D unresolved. V lost 3 bases and J lost 11, with 13 bases in between. The germline CDR1 and CDR2 sequences are SQVTM and ANQGSEA. The CDR3 consists of 11 residues. The CDR3 protein is CSVETGGNAFF. CDR3 in DNA: TGCAGCGTTGAGACGGGAGGGAACGCTTTCTTT. Variable domain in full (rest from reference TRBV29-1 and TRBJ1-1): SAVISQKPSRDICQRGTSLTIQCQVDSQVTMMFWYRQQPGQSLTLIATANQGSEATYESGFVIDKFPISRPNLTFSTLTVSNMSPEDSSIYLCSVETGGNAFFGQGTRLTVV.